This T cell receptor beta chain was sequenced for a study of cytomegalovirus exposure and HLA in healthy donors. Study-level results: Per published reports, the classifier diagnosed cytomegalovirus status with high specificity and sensitivity.

13 Jbeta primers and 60 Vbeta primers were used for the PCR. Using immunoSEQ multiplex PCR, the repertoire was profiled, and TCRdb retains in-frame clones only, with some absent. The data contain some 140,000 clones, about 80% of them singletons. Of note for this clone: Its antigen is undetermined.

The sample comprised PBMCs. The receptor was derived from a young man in good health and CMV-seronegative.

This CDR3 reads CASSQVTADTEAFF. Here the CDR3 DNA reads TGCGCCAGCAGCCAAGTAACCGCGGATACTGAAGCTTTCTTT. The chain joins TRBV4-1 to TRBJ1-1; D is undetermined. Trimming shortened V by 1 base and J by 5 bases, and 11 bases separated the two germline ends. Germline V gives CDR1 MGHRA, CDR2 YSYEKL. This CDR3 comprises 14 residues.